One sample yielded the 5 T cell receptor beta chains listed below, sequenced in a study of control samples from healthy donors and cancer patients. Produced via immunoSEQ multiplex PCR; TCRdb's table is partial and in-frame only. The data show about 130,000 clones, 80% to 95% seen once. Material for sequencing was PBMCs. The receptor set was obtained from a man older than 75 with head and neck cancer.

This chain uses TRBV5-1 with TRBJ1-1, with a possible D match to TRBD1 (6 bases). The CDR3 length is 13 residues. The germline CDR1 and CDR2 sequences are SGHRS and YFSETQ. Trimming cost V 5 bases and J 4 bases, with 12 bases left between them. In nucleotides, the CDR3 is TGCGCCAGCAGATCCGGACAGAGCACTGAAGCTTTCTTT. Its translation: CASRSGQSTEAFF.

As regards this clone: Other DNA sequences from this sample encode an identical CDR3 as well. This rearrangement joins TRBV5-1 to TRBJ1-1; D gene uncertain. Germline values: CDR1 SGHRS, CDR2 YFSETQ. The CDR3 contains 14 residues. V dropped 1 base and J dropped 1 base, with 8 bases sitting between them. CDR3 sequence reads: CASSLRPGNTEAFF. In nucleotides, the CDR3 is TGCGCCAGCAGCTTGAGGCCAGGGAACACTGAAGCTTTCTTT.

The CDR3 reads CASSLTRAYEQYF. For the CDR3, the DNA is TGTGCCAGCAGTTTGACCAGGGCCTACGAGCAGTACTTC. This chain joins TRBV27 and TRBJ2-7, with D perhaps matching TRBD1 (5 bases). There are 13 residues in the CDR3. V lost 3 bases, J lost 2 bases, and 8 bases lay in between. The germline CDR1 and CDR2 sequences are MNHEY and SMNVEV (reference sequence).

This chain uses TRBV7-2 with TRBJ1-5; 10 positions agree with TRBD1. This CDR3 comprises 15 residues. The ends lost 2 bases at V and 4 bases at J; junction bases unmatched: 2. CDR1 is SGHTA and CDR2 is FQGNSA in the germline V gene. The CDR3 DNA reads TGTGCCAGCAGCTTAAGGGGACAGGGGAATCAGCCCCAGCATTTT. The encoded protein is CASSLRGQGNQPQHF.

The V call is TRBV6-2 or TRBV6-3, the J call TRBJ1-1; no firm D call. The CDR3 consists of 13 residues. V was pared by 6 bases and J by 6 bases, with 14 bases between. Germline loops: CDR1 MNHEY, CDR2 SVGEGT. CDR3 residues: CASSPHSSSEAFF. CDR3 nucleotides: TGTGCCAGCAGCCCTCACAGTTCTTCTGAAGCTTTCTTT.